This TCR beta chain was documented in a study of T cell changes during pregnancy in multiple sclerosis. TCRdb's table, derived via immunoSEQ multiplex PCR, lists solely in-frame clones and lacks some. Among tens of thousands of clones listed, around 94% were seen once. This CDR3 spans 14 amino acids. The V gene lost 7 bases and the J gene lost 2 bases, with 12 bases spanning the gap. Germline V lookup: CDR1 MDHEN, CDR2 SYDVKM. The input for sequencing was CD8+ T cells from peripheral blood mononuclear cells, taken in the third trimester of pregnancy. The V call is TRBV28, the J call TRBJ2-1; tentatively, D is TRBD2 (6 bases). The sequence came from a female donor with multiple sclerosis, enrolled in a pregnancy study. The CDR3 region is CASKEGLPYNEQFF. CDR3 sequence (DNA): TGTGCCAGCAAGGAGGGCCTTCCCTACAATGAGCAGTTCTTC.